Listed below are T cell receptor beta chains from one sample, sequenced in a study of shared T cell receptors in the human thymus. Measured with immunoSEQ multiplex PCR; TCRdb has only the in-frame clones, and not every one. The sample has hundreds of thousands of clones; approximately 87% are singletons. These data are also associated with another study on human thymus T cells.

The sequenced material came from thymocytes. The receptors originated from a boy less than two years old with a congenital heart defect. CDR3s include the opening cysteine and the closing phenylalanine or tryptophan. The D gene is left open where the match is weak. Some rows have no size entry. The others give once, few or many, or a class for an expanded clone.

V gene	D gene	clone size	CDR3 length	J gene	CDR3 protein	CDR3 DNA
TRBV15	TRBD1	-	17	TRBJ1-2	CATSRERGQVPNYGYTF	TGTGCCACCAGCAGAGAGAGGGGACAGGTCCCAAACTATGGCTACACCTTC
TRBV5-1	-	once	15	TRBJ1-4	CASSADSRGGEKLFF	TGCGCCAGCAGCGCTGACAGCCGGGGAGGTGAAAAACTGTTTTTT
TRBV7-2	TRBD1	-	15	TRBJ1-1	CASSLPGQPNTEAFF	TGTGCCAGCAGCTTACCGGGACAGCCGAACACTGAAGCTTTCTTT
TRBV27	-	-	15	TRBJ1-5	CASSADIISNQPQHF	TGTGCCAGCAGTGCCGACATCATTAGCAATCAGCCCCAGCATTTT
TRBV6-5	TRBD2	-	16	TRBJ2-3	CASSYSTLADTDTQYF	TGTGCCAGCAGTTACTCGACTCTAGCGGATACAGATACGCAGTATTTT
TRBV10-3	TRBD2	-	17	TRBJ2-3	CAIRDEGLATPGDTQYF	TGTGCCATCAGAGACGAAGGACTAGCAACCCCCGGGGATACGCAGTATTTT
TRBV15	TRBD1	-	17	TRBJ1-1	CATSQTTYRGRITEAFF	TGTGCCACCAGCCAAACTACGTACAGGGGGCGAATAACTGAAGCTTTCTTT
TRBV18	TRBD2	-	17	TRBJ2-1	CASSPGTSGRPYNEQFF	TGTGCCAGCTCACCCGGGACTAGCGGACGCCCTTACAATGAGCAGTTCTTC
TRBV5-1	TRBD1	-	16	TRBJ1-5	CASSFGTGDSNQPQHF	TGCGCCAGCAGCTTCGGCACAGGGGATAGCAATCAGCCCCAGCATTTT
TRBV10-3	-	-	14	TRBJ2-5	CAIIHSRVGETQYF	TGTGCCATCATCCATTCGAGGGTAGGAGAGACCCAGTACTTC
TRBV29-1	TRBD2	-	16	TRBJ2-3	CSVVLAQREATDTQYF	TGCAGCGTTGTCTTAGCTCAGCGGGAGGCCACAGATACGCAGTATTTT
TRBV19	-	-	14	TRBJ1-2	CASRVGGTNYGYTF	TGTGCCAGTCGCGTAGGAGGCACGAACTATGGCTACACCTTC
TRBV7-6	TRBD2	-	19	TRBJ2-1	CASSLGPLAGGRSGGEQFF	TGTGCCAGCAGCTTAGGTCCTTTGGCGGGGGGGAGGAGTGGTGGAGAGCAGTTCTTC
TRBV6-4	TRBD2	-	16	TRBJ2-1	CASSDSGGAPYNEQFF	TGTGCCAGCAGTGACAGCGGGGGGGCACCCTACAATGAGCAGTTCTTC
TRBV28	TRBD1	-	15	TRBJ2-7	CASSLGGGQGNEQYF	TGTGCCAGCAGTCTCGGTGGGGGACAGGGAAACGAGCAGTACTTC
TRBV6-5	-	-	15	TRBJ1-6	CASRNGPEGNSPLHF	TGTGCCAGCAGAAACGGTCCAGAGGGTAATTCCCCCCTCCACTTT
TRBV2	-	-	16	TRBJ2-1	CASTTKGRSSYNEQFF	TGTGCCAGCACCACCAAGGGGCGGAGCTCCTACAATGAGCAGTTCTTC
TRBV7-9	-	-	17	TRBJ1-4	CASSPPGGQATNEKLFF	TGTGCCAGCAGCCCCCCGGGAGGGCAGGCAACTAATGAAAAACTGTTTTTT
TRBV29-1	TRBD1	-	14	TRBJ1-1	CSVEKGARNTEAFF	TGCAGCGTTGAAAAGGGGGCGAGGAACACTGAAGCTTTCTTT
TRBV6-5	TRBD2	-	16	TRBJ2-1	CASSYSRGGALNEQFF	TGTGCCAGCAGTTACTCGCGCGGGGGGGCTCTCAATGAGCAGTTCTTC
TRBV25-1	TRBD2	-	17	TRBJ2-5	CASSEHALAGPQETQYF	TGTGCCAGCAGTGAACACGCTCTAGCGGGGCCACAAGAGACCCAGTACTTC
TRBV14	-	-	15	TRBJ2-7	CASSLGGRKLYGQYF	TGTGCCAGCAGCCTCGGGGGGCGGAAGCTCTACGGGCAGTACTTC
TRBV30	TRBD2	-	15	TRBJ2-3	CAWSLEKIGLAPWYF	TGTGCCTGGAGTCTAGAGAAGATTGGACTAGCGCCGTGGTATTTT
TRBV4-3	-	-	15	TRBJ2-3	CASSIKGVATDTQYF	TGCGCCAGCAGTATAAAGGGGGTAGCCACCGATACGCAGTATTTT
TRBV4-3	-	few	15	TRBJ1-6	CASSQDLQTNSPLHF	TGCGCCAGCAGCCAAGATTTACAGACTAATTCACCCCTCCACTTT
TRBV6-1	TRBD2	-	14	TRBJ2-7	CASSASGTRPEQYF	TGTGCCAGCAGTGCCTCCGGGACTAGACCCGAGCAGTACTTC
TRBV27	-	-	15	TRBJ1-3	CASSLSRSSGNTIYF	TGTGCCAGCAGTTTATCGAGGAGCTCTGGAAACACCATATATTTT
TRBV6-1	TRBD1	-	20	TRBJ1-2	CASSEVGVGQGIRSNYGYTF	TGTGCCAGCAGTGAAGTTGGGGTGGGACAGGGGATTAGGTCCAACTATGGCTACACCTTC
TRBV4-3	-	-	15	TRBJ2-5	CASSQGGPGLETQYF	TGCGCCAGCAGCCAAGGGGGGCCGGGGTTGGAGACCCAGTACTTC
TRBV29-1	TRBD2	once	14	TRBJ2-1	CSVLGLAGGDEQFF	TGCAGCGTTTTGGGACTAGCGGGGGGGGATGAGCAGTTCTTC
TRBV4-1	TRBD1	-	17	TRBJ2-6	CASSLDRGPSGANVLTF	TGCGCCAGCAGCCTGGACAGGGGGCCCTCTGGGGCCAACGTCCTGACTTTC
TRBV2	-	-	15	TRBJ2-7	CASSERGHLPYEQYF	TGTGCCAGCAGTGAAAGGGGACATTTACCCTACGAGCAGTACTTC
TRBV2	TRBD1	-	12	TRBJ1-4	CASGGQREKLFF	TGTGCCAGCGGGGGACAGCGTGAAAAACTGTTTTTT
TRBV19	-	-	12	TRBJ1-1	CASSSRDKGSFF	TGTGCCAGTAGTTCCCGGGACAAGGGGTCTTTCTTT
TRBV5-5	TRBD1	-	18	TRBJ2-7	CASSSGARDSQEDYEQYF	TGTGCCAGCAGCTCCGGAGCGAGGGACAGCCAAGAGGACTACGAGCAGTACTTC
TRBV6-5	TRBD1	-	15	TRBJ1-5	CASRITGVSNQPQHF	TGTGCCAGCAGGATTACAGGGGTAAGCAATCAGCCCCAGCATTTT
TRBV15	TRBD2	-	16	TRBJ2-4	CATSRDRGVAKNIQYF	TGTGCCACCAGCAGAGATCGGGGGGTAGCCAAAAACATTCAGTACTTC
TRBV30	-	-	13	TRBJ2-2	CAWSGGNTGELFF	TGTGCCTGGAGCGGAGGGAACACCGGGGAGCTGTTTTTT
TRBV28	-	-	14	TRBJ1-5	CASSSQGIGQPQHF	TGTGCCAGCAGTTCGCAGGGGATCGGTCAGCCCCAGCATTTT
TRBV28	TRBD1	once	14	TRBJ1-5	CASIYRGRCQPQHF	TGTGCCAGCATTTACAGGGGGAGATGTCAGCCCCAGCATTTT
TRBV19	TRBD1	-	16	TRBJ2-1	CASSKTGKFKDNEQFF	TGTGCCAGTAGTAAGACAGGGAAGTTCAAGGACAATGAGCAGTTCTTC
TRBV6-5	-	-	15	TRBJ1-4	CASSRRGGPNEKLFF	TGTGCCAGCAGCAGAAGAGGAGGGCCGAATGAAAAACTGTTTTTT
TRBV19	-	-	15	TRBJ2-5	CASSQQDRNQETQYF	TGTGCCAGTAGTCAACAGGATAGAAACCAAGAGACCCAGTACTTC
TRBV28	TRBD1	-	15	TRBJ1-5	CASKTGAYSNQPQHF	TGTGCCAGCAAAACAGGGGCCTATAGCAATCAGCCCCAGCATTTT
TRBV7-2	TRBD1	-	16	TRBJ1-3	CASSFSGTGYGNTIYF	TGTGCCAGCAGCTTCTCGGGGACAGGGTATGGAAACACCATATATTTT
TRBV18	-	few	16	TRBJ2-7	CASSHARNPSSYEQYF	TGTGCCAGCTCACACGCACGAAACCCGAGCTCCTACGAGCAGTACTTC
TRBV10-3	-	-	17	TRBJ1-1	CAISGGKRGSGNTEAFF	TGTGCCATCAGTGGCGGGAAACGCGGGTCGGGAAACACTGAAGCTTTCTTT
TRBV6-6	-	-	15	TRBJ1-6	CASSYRQDLNSPLHF	TGTGCCAGCAGTTATAGACAGGATCTTAATTCACCCCTCCACTTT
TRBV2	TRBD1	-	16	TRBJ1-2	CASTPNRQGKNYGYTF	TGTGCCAGCACCCCTAACAGACAGGGGAAAAACTATGGCTACACCTTC
TRBV4-1	-	-	15	TRBJ2-3	CASSLGHTVADTQYF	TGCGCCAGCAGCCTGGGACATACCGTCGCGGATACGCAGTATTTT
TRBV7-2	-	-	14	TRBJ2-7	CASSLSDWFYEQYF	TGTGCCAGCAGCCTCTCGGACTGGTTCTACGAGCAGTACTTC
TRBV5-1	-	-	16	TRBJ2-4	CASSFRPGITKNIQYF	TGCGCCAGCAGCTTTAGACCAGGAATCACCAAAAACATTCAGTACTTC